This T cell receptor (beta chain) was identified in a study of shared clonotypes between healthy human individuals. Overall study context: Donors had three CD4 naive, three CD4 memory, two CD8 naive and one CD8 memory plate apiece.

Sequencing used immunoSEQ multiplex PCR; TCRdb keeps in-frame clones, though not all of them. The table lists 2 million to 2.5 million clones, over 85% of them singletons, with 0.39% in the top ten. Germline loops: CDR1 SGHRS, CDR2 YFSETQ. The V gene end was trimmed by 3 bases and the J gene end by 5 bases; junction bases not matched to a gene: 5. The CDR3 spans 16 residues. The V call is TRBV5-1, the J call TRBJ2-1, with TRBD2 matching 13 bases. The receptor's source is a man aged 18 to 30 in good health. Some clones in this sample may be carry-over from other donors' samples. The specimen was naive CD4+ T cells from PBMCs. The subset denotes: CD45RA+ positively selected. CDR3 amino acids: CASSSRTSGGHNEQFF. The CDR3 DNA follows: TGCGCCAGCAGCTCTCGGACTAGCGGGGGACACAATGAGCAGTTCTTC.